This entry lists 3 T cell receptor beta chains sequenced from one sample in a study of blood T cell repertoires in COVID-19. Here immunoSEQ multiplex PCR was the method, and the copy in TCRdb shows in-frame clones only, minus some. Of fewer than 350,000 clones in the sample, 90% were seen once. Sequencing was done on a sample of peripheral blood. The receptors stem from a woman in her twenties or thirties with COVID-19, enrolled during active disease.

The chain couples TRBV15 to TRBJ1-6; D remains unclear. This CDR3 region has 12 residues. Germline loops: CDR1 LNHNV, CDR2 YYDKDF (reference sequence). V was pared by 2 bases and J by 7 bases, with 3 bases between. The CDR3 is CATSRPNSPLHF. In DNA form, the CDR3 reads TGTGCCACCAGCAGACCGAATTCACCCCTCCACTTT.

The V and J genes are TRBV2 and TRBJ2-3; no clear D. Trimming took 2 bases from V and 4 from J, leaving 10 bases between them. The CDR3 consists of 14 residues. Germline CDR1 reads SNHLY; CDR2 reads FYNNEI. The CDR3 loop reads CASSEFHSPDTQYF. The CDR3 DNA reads TGTGCCAGCAGTGAATTCCATAGCCCAGATACGCAGTATTTT.

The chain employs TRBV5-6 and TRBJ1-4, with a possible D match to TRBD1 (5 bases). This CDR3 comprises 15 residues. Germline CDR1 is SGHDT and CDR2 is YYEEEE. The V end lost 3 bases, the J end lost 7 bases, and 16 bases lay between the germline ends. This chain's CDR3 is CASSSQDPGGEKLFF. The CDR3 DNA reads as TGTGCCAGCAGCTCCCAAGACCCCGGGGGTGAAAAACTGTTTTTT.